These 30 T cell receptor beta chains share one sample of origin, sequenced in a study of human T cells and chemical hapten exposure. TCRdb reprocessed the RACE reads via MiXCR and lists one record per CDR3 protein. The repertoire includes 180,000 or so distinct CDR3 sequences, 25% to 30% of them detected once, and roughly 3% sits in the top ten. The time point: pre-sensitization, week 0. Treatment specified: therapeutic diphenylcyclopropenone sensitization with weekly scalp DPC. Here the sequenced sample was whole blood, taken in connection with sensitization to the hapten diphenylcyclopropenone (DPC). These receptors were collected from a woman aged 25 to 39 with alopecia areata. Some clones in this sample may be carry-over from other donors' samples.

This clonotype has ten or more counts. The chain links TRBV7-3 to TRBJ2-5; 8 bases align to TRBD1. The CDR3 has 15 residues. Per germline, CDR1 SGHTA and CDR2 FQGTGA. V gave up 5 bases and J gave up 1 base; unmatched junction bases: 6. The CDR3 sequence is CASSQRQGSQETQYF. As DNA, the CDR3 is TGTGCCAGCAGCCAGAGACAGGGGAGCCAAGAGACCCAGTACTTC.

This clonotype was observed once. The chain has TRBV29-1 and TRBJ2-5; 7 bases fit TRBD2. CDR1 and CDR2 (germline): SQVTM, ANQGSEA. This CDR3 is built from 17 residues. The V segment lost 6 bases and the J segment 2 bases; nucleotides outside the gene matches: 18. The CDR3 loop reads CSVPGPPSGKKQETQYF. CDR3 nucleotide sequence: TGCAGCGTCCCTGGCCCGCCTAGCGGAAAGAAGCAAGAGACCCAGTACTTC.

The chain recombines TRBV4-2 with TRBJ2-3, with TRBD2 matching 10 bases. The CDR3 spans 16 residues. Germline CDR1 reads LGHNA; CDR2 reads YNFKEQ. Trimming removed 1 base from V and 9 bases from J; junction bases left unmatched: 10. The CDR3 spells CASSQVTSGPTGTQYF. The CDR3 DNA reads TGTGCCAGCAGCCAAGTGACTAGCGGGCCTACCGGGACGCAGTATTTT.

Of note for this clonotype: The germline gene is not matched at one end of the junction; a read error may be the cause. Written as DNA, the CDR3 is TGTGCCAGCAGGGAAGAGATGACGCGTAAACTGTTTTTT. The encoded protein is CASREEMTRKLFF. The V and J genes are TRBV2 and TRBJ1-4, with D unresolved. Germline assignment: CDR1 SNHLY and CDR2 FYNNEI. The CDR3 covers 13 residues. Drawing the rest from reference TRBV2 and TRBJ1-4, the complete variable domain is EPEVTQTPSHQVTQMGQEVILRCVPISNHLYFYWYRQILGQKVEFLVSFYNNEISEKSEIFDDQFSVERPDGSNFTLKIRSTKLEDSAMYFCASREEMTRKLFFGSGTQLSVL.

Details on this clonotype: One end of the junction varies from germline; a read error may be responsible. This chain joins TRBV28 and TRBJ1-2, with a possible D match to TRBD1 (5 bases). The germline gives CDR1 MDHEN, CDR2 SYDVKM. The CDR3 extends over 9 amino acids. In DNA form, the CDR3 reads TGTGCCAGCAGTCCACCGGGACTCTTC. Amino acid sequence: CASSPPGLF.

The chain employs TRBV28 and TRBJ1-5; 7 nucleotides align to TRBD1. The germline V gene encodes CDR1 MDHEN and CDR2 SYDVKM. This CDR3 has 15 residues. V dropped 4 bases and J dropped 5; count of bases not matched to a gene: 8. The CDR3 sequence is CASSSAGGWDQPQHF. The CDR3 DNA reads TGTGCCAGCAGTTCCGCAGGGGGTTGGGATCAGCCCCAGCATTTT.

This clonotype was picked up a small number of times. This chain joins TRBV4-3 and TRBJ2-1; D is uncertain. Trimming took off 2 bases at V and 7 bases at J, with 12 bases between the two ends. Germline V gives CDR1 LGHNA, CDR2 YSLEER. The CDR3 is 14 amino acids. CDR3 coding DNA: TGCGCCAGCAGCCAACCCGGGCTCCCAAATGAGCAGTTCTTC. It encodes CASSQPGLPNEQFF.

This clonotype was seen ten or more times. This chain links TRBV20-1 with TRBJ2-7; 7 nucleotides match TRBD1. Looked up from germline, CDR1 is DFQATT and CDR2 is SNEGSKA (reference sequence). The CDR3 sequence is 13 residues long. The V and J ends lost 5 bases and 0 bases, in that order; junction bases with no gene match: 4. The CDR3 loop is CSARTGLSYEQYF. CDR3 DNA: TGCAGTGCTCGGACAGGCCTCTCCTACGAGCAGTACTTC.

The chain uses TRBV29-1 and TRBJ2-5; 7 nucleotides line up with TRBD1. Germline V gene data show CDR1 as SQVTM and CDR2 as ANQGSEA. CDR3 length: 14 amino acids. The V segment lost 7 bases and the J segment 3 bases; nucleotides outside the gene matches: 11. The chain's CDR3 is CSGRQGVGEETQYF. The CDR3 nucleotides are TGCAGCGGCCGACAGGGAGTAGGGGAAGAGACCCAGTACTTC.

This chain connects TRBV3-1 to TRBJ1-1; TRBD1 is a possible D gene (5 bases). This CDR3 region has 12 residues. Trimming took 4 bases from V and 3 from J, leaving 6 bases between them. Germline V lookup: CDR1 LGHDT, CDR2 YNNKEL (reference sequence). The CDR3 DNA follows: TGTGCCAGCAGCCGGGGGTACACTGAAGCTTTCTTT. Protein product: CASSRGYTEAFF. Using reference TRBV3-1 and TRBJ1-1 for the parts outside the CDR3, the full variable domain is DTAVSQTPKYLVTQMGNDKSIKCEQNLGHDTMYWYKQDSKKFLKIMFSYNNKELIINETVPNRFSPKSPDKAHLNLHINSLELGDSAVYFCASSRGYTEAFFGQGTRLTVV.

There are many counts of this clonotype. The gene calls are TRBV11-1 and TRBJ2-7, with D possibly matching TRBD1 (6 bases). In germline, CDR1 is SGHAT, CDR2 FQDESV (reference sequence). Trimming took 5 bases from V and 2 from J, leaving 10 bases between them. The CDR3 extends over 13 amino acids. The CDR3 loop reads CASSRRGPYEQYF. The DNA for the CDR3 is TGTGCCAGCAGCCGCAGGGGTCCCTACGAGCAGTACTTC.

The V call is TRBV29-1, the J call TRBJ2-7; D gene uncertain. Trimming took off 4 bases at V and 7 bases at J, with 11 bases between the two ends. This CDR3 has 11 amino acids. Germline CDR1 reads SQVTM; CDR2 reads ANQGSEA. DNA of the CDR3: TGCAGCGTTGTAACCTCCGGGGAGCAGTACTTC. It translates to CSVVTSGEQYF.

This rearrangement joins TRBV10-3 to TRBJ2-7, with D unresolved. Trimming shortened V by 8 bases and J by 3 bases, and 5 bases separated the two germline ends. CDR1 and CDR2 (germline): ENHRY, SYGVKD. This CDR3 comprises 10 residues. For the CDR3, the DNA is TGTGCCATCCCGCGCTACGAGCAGTACTTC. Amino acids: CAIPRYEQYF.

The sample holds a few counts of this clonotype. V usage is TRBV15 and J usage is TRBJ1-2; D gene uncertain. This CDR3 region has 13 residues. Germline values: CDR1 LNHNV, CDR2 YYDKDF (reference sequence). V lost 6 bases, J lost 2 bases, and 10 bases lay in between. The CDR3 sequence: CATSSEGNYGYTF. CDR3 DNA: TGTGCCACCAGTAGTGAGGGCAACTATGGCTACACCTTC.

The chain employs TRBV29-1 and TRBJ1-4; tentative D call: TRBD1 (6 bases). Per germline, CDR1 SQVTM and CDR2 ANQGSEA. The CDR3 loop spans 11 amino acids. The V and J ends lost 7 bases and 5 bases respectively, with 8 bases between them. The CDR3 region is CSADRNEKLFF. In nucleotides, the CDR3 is TGCAGCGCTGACAGGAATGAAAAACTGTTTTTT.

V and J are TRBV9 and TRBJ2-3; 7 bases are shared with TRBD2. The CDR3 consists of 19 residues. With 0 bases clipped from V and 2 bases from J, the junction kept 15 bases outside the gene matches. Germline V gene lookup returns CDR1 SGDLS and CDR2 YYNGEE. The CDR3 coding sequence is TGTGCCAGCAGCGTAGCCACCGACGGCTCTAGCGGAGACACAGATACGCAGTATTTT. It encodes CASSVATDGSSGDTDTQYF.

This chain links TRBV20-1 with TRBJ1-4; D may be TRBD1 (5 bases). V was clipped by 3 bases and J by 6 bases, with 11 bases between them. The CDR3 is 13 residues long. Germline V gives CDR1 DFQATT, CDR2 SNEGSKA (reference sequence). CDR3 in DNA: TGCAGTGCTAGGGACACTCTCTATGAAAAACTGTTTTTT. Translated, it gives CSARDTLYEKLFF.

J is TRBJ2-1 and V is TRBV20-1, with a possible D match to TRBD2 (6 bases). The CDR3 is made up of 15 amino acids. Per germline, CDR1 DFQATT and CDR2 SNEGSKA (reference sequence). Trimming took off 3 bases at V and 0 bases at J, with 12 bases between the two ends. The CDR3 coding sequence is TGCAGTGCTAGCGCGGGAAATACCTCCTACAATGAGCAGTTCTTC. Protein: CSASAGNTSYNEQFF.

DNA for the CDR3: TGCAGCGTTGAGTTGACAGAGAACTATGGCTACACCTTC. Residues: CSVELTENYGYTF. The chain is built from TRBV29-1 and TRBJ1-2; possibly TRBD1 for D (5 bases). From germline, CDR1 is SQVTM and CDR2 ANQGSEA. The CDR3 consists of 13 residues. Trimming shortened V by 3 bases and J by 2 bases, and 10 bases separated the two germline ends.

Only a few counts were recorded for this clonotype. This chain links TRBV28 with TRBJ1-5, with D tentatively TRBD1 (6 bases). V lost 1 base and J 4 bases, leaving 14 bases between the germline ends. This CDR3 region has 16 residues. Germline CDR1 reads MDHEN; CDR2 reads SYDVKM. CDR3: CASSLFSTGPNQPQHF. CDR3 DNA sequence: TGTGCCAGCAGTTTATTCTCGACAGGACCGAATCAGCCCCAGCATTTT.

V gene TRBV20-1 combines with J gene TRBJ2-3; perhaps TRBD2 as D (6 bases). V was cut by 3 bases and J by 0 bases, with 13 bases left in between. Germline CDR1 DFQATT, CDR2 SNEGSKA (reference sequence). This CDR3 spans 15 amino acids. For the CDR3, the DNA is TGCAGTGCTAGGCGGGACGGCACTAGCACAGATACGCAGTATTTT. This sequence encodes CSARRDGTSTDTQYF.

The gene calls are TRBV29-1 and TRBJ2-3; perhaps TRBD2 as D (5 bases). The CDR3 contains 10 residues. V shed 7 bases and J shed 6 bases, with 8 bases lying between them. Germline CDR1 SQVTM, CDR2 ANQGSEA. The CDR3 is CSAWEDTQYF. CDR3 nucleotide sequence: TGCAGCGCCTGGGAGGATACGCAGTATTTT.

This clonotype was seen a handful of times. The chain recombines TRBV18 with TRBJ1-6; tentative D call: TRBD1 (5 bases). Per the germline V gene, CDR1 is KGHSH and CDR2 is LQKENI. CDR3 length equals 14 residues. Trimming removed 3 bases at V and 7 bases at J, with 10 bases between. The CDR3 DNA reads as TGTGCCAGCTCACCGGGGGGAGGGAATTCACCCCTCCACTTT. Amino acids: CASSPGGGNSPLHF.

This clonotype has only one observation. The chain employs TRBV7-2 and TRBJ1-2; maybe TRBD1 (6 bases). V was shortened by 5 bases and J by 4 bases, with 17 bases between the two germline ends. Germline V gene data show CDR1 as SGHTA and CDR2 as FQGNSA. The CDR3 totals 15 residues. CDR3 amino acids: CASSLSDRRSYGYTF. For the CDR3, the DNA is TGTGCCAGCAGCCTGTCAGACAGGCGGTCCTATGGCTACACCTTC.

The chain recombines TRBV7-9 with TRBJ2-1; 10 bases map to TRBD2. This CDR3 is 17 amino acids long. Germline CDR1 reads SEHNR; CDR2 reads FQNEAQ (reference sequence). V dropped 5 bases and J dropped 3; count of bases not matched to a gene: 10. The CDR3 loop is CASSPGGLAGVYNEQFF. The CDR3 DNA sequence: TGTGCCAGCAGCCCCGGCGGTCTAGCGGGAGTCTACAATGAGCAGTTCTTC.

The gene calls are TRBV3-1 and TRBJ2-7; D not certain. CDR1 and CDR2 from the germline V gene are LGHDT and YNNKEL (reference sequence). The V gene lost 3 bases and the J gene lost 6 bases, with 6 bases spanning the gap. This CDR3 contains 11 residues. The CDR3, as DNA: TGTGCCAGCAGCCACACGGGCGAGCAGTACTTC. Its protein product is CASSHTGEQYF.

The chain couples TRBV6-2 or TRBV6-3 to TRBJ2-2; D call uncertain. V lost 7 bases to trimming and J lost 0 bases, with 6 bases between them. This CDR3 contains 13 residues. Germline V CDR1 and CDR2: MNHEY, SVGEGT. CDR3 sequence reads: CASIYANTGELFF. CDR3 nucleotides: TGTGCCAGCATATACGCGAACACCGGGGAGCTGTTTTTT.

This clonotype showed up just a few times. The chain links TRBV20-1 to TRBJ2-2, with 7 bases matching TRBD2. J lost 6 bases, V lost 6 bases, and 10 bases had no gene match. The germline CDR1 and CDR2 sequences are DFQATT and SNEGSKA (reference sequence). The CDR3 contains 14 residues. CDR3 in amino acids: CSAQVQGGAGELFF. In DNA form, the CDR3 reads TGCAGTGCCCAGGTCCAGGGAGGGGCCGGGGAGCTGTTTTTT.

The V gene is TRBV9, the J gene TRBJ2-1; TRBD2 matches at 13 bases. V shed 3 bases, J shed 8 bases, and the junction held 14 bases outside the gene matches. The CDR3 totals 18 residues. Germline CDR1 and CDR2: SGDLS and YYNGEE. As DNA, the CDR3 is TGTGCCAGCAGCGCGGGTACTAGCGGGGGGGCTCGTATACATGAGCAGTTCTTC. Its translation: CASSAGTSGGARIHEQFF. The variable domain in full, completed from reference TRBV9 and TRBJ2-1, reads DSGVTQTPKHLITATGQRVTLRCSPRSGDLSVYWYQQSLDQGLQFLIQYYNGEERAKGNILERFSAQQFPDLHSELNLSSLELGDSALYFCASSAGTSGGARIHEQFFGPGTRLTVL.

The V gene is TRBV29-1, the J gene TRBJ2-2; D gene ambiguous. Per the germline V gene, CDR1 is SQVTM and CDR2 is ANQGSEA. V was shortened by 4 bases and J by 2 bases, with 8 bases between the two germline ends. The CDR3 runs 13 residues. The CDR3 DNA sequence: TGCAGCGTTGTATCGGTTAACACCGGGGAGCTGTTTTTT. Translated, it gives CSVVSVNTGELFF.